This T cell receptor (beta chain) was retrieved from a study of T cells in Graves' hyperthyroidism and ophthalmopathy. RNA transcripts yielded amplified TCR beta CDR3 regions. When the TCR CDR3 underwent first-round RT-PCR, the HTBI primer set was used. TCRdb fed the multiplex PCR reads into MiXCR, producing one record per CDR3 protein. The table has approximately 430,000 distinct CDR3 sequences, approximately 14% seen once; the top ten hold roughly 8%. The junction had 9 bases not matched to a gene; V was cut back by 6 bases and J by 6 bases. Germline loops: CDR1 MGHRA, CDR2 YSYEKL. The CDR3 extends over 15 amino acids.

This chain connects TRBV4-1 to TRBJ2-2, with 8 bases aligning to TRBD2. The source is a woman between 18 and 29 years old with Graves' hyperthyroidism. The sample consisted of blood. Here the CDR3 reads CASRTAGGSSGELFF. The CDR3 bases are TGCGCCAGCAGGACCGCGGGGGGCAGTTCCGGGGAGCTGTTTTTT.